This TCR beta chain was recorded in a study of siplizumab effects on memory and regulatory T cells. This clone was detected once. Its target is unknown. CDR3 length: 15 residues. Germline CDR1 reads LNHDA; CDR2 reads SQIVND (reference sequence). V was shortened by 1 base and J by 0 bases, with 8 bases between the two germline ends. General study findings and limits: Siplizumab significantly lowered the alloreactive sequences that could be traced to unstimulated CD4+ memory cells. About 80-96% of proliferating CD4+ or CD8+ clones had no assignable naive or memory phenotype.

Method: immunoSEQ multiplex PCR; TCRdb's copy keeps in-frame clones and lacks some. The table shows more than 85,000 clones, with around 92% occurring only once. The V and J genes are TRBV19 and TRBJ2-3; no clear D. Sequencing was performed on CD4+ T cells sorted from blood. This clonotype originated in a human donor in good health. Some clones in this sample may be carry-over from other donors' samples. The CDR3 nucleotides read TGTGCCAGTAGTATAGGGGCCAGCAGCACAGATACGCAGTATTTT. Protein: CASSIGASSTDTQYF.